Below, one TCR beta chain is given with its context. In germline, CDR1 is LGHDT, CDR2 YNNKEL (reference sequence). V lost 2 bases to trimming and J lost 2 bases, with 20 bases between them. The CDR3 contains 18 residues. Under the authors' procedure: By means of reference gene primer amplification, nucleated cell counts were estimated. Sequencing was performed with immunoSEQ multiplex PCR; in TCRdb, only in-frame clones are kept and a portion is missing. The V and J calls and the clone size are those of that table, but D and trimming were determined from the DNA. In the table there are hundreds of thousands of clones, around 90% of which are singletons. This sample is part of a study of blood T cell repertoires in COVID-19.

The TCR comes from a woman aged 45-65 years with COVID-19, enrolled during active disease. Sequencing was done on a sample of peripheral blood. V and J are TRBV3-1 (or the pseudogene TRBV3-2) and TRBJ2-3; D possibly corresponds to TRBD2 (7 bases). This CDR3 reads CASSQRAGTMGATDTQYF. In DNA, the CDR3 is TGTGCCAGCAGCCAAAGAGCGGGGACCATGGGGGCCACAGATACGCAGTATTTT.